Below are 31 T cell receptor beta chains sequenced from a single sample in a study of blood T cell repertoires in COVID-19. Produced via immunoSEQ multiplex PCR; TCRdb's table is partial and in-frame only. This repertoire shows some 180,000 clones, 75% to 80% found once; its top ten account for around 8.9%. The material sequenced was peripheral blood. All receptors come from a woman aged 50 to 60 with active or convalescent COVID-19.

The chain joins TRBV10-3 to TRBJ1-1; possibly TRBD1 for D (6 bases). This CDR3 has 16 residues. Germline assignment: CDR1 ENHRY and CDR2 SYGVKD. Trimming pared 6 bases from V and 1 base from J, leaving 18 bases between. CDR3 amino acids: CAISEGGGAQNTEAFF. The CDR3 DNA sequence: TGTGCCATCAGCGAGGGGGGGGGCGCACAGAACACTGAAGCTTTCTTT.

The V gene is TRBV28, the J gene TRBJ1-5; TRBD1 agrees at 10 bases. The V gene's germline CDR1 is MDHEN and CDR2 SYDVKM. Trimming took 6 bases from V and 6 from J; bases not matched to a gene: 5. There are 14 residues in the CDR3. CDR3 coding DNA: TGTGCCAGCAGACGACAGGGGGCAAGTCAGCCCCAGCATTTT. This encodes CASRRQGASQPQHF.

The chain links TRBV6-4 to TRBJ2-1, with 7 bases matching TRBD1. The CDR3 consists of 14 residues. The germline CDR1 and CDR2 sequences are MRHNA and SNTAGT. Trimming took 5 bases from V and 5 from J; bases not matched to a gene: 6. CDR3 nucleotides: TGTGCCAGCAGTCGCCTGCAGGGGGACAATGAGCAGTTCTTC. This encodes CASSRLQGDNEQFF.

CDR3 residues: CATSRDHDTQYF. DNA of the CDR3: TGTGCCACCAGCAGAGATCATGATACGCAGTATTTT. This rearrangement joins TRBV15 to TRBJ2-3; D is undetermined. Trimming took 0 bases from V and 6 from J, leaving 4 bases between them. The length of the CDR3 is 12 residues. CDR1 and CDR2 from the germline V gene are LNHNV and YYDKDF (reference sequence).

The rearrangement links TRBV9 to TRBJ1-2; TRBD1 might be the D (6 bases). Germline V gene lookup returns CDR1 SGDLS and CDR2 YYNGEE. V shed 4 bases and J shed 8 bases, with 21 bases lying between them. CDR3 length: 15 amino acids. The CDR3 DNA follows: TGTGCCAGCAGCCCCTATTGGGCAGGGGCGGACGGCTACACCTTC. This codes for CASSPYWAGADGYTF. The whole variable domain, filled in from reference TRBV9 and TRBJ1-2, reads DSGVTQTPKHLITATGQRVTLRCSPRSGDLSVYWYQQSLDQGLQFLIQYYNGEERAKGNILERFSAQQFPDLHSELNLSSLELGDSALYFCASSPYWAGADGYTFGSGTRLTVV.

The rearrangement joins TRBV4-1 to TRBJ2-1, with 9 bases fitting TRBD2. The CDR3 consists of 17 residues. Germline values: CDR1 MGHRA, CDR2 YSYEKL. V shed 4 bases and J 6 bases; nucleotides not matched to a gene: 13. The CDR3 loop reads CASSLSGGRVGSNEQFF. CDR3 bases: TGCGCCAGCAGCCTATCGGGCGGGAGGGTAGGGTCCAATGAGCAGTTCTTC.

This clone was counted between two and nine times. The chain joins TRBV30 to TRBJ2-5, with D maybe TRBD1 (6 bases). The CDR3 spans 13 residues. Trimming took off 5 bases at V and 5 bases at J, with 15 bases between the two ends. Germline assignment: CDR1 GTSNPN and CDR2 SVGIG (reference sequence). In nucleotides, the CDR3 is TGTGCCTGGGGGTCACAGGGTTTGGAGACCCAGTACTTC. Translated: CAWGSQGLETQYF.

This clone was counted between two and nine times. This chain connects TRBV28 to TRBJ1-3; D gene unclear. V lost 1 base and J 0 bases, leaving 7 bases between the germline ends. Germline CDR1 reads MDHEN; CDR2 reads SYDVKM. This CDR3 contains 15 residues. The CDR3 loop reads CASSLLQSSGNTIYF. The CDR3 coding sequence is TGTGCCAGCAGTTTATTACAGAGCTCTGGAAACACCATATATTTT.

This clone was observed a few times. CDR3: CASRAGAKNIQYF. The CDR3 DNA is TGTGCCAGCAGGGCAGGGGCCAAAAACATTCAGTACTTC. The chain uses TRBV2 and TRBJ2-4; tentative D call: TRBD1 (5 bases). The CDR3 has 13 amino acids. Germline V lookup: CDR1 SNHLY, CDR2 FYNNEI. V lost 6 bases and J 1 base, leaving 7 bases between the germline ends.

This chain joins TRBV5-1 and TRBJ2-5; D unclear. CDR3 length: 14 amino acids. Germline values: CDR1 SGHRS, CDR2 YFSETQ. V shed 4 bases and J shed 2 bases, with 12 bases lying between them. CDR3 bases: TGCGCCAGCAGCGTCGACACACTTCAAGAGACCCAGTACTTC. It codes for CASSVDTLQETQYF. Combining the CDR3 with reference TRBV5-1 and TRBJ2-5 gives the whole variable domain KAGVTQTPRYLIKTRGQQVTLSCSPISGHRSVSWYQQTPGQGLQFLFEYFSETQRNKGNFPGRFSGRQFSNSRSEMNVSTLELGDSALYLCASSVDTLQETQYFGPGTRLLVL.

This clone was picked up a small number of times. This sequence joins TRBV29-1 and TRBJ1-2; D perhaps matches TRBD1 (5 bases). V dropped 3 bases and J dropped 4 bases, with 12 bases sitting between them. The CDR3 extends over 13 amino acids. In germline, CDR1 is SQVTM, CDR2 ANQGSEA. The DNA of the CDR3 is TGCAGCGTTGAGAGCGGGGGAGGCTATGGCTACACCTTC. Protein product: CSVESGGGYGYTF.

With regard to this clone: The sample holds other DNA sequences that translate to the same CDR3. The chain is built from TRBV9 and TRBJ2-2; the D is unclear. The germline V gene encodes CDR1 SGDLS and CDR2 YYNGEE. This CDR3 has 14 amino acids. Deletions cut 0 bases from V and 1 base from J, with 4 bases between. The CDR3 sequence: CASSVAGNTGELFF. DNA of the CDR3: TGTGCCAGCAGCGTAGCAGGGAACACCGGGGAGCTGTTTTTT.

V and J are TRBV7-9 and TRBJ1-1; 8 nucleotides match TRBD1. The V and J ends lost 7 bases and 5 bases, in that order; junction bases with no gene match: 15. The CDR3 contains 16 residues. The V gene's germline CDR1 is SEHNR and CDR2 FQNEAQ (reference sequence). For the CDR3, the DNA is TGTGCCAGCAAGGACCATAACAGGGGGAGAGGGACTGAAGCTTTCTTT. Translated: CASKDHNRGRGTEAFF.

The CDR3 reads CASSPGLAVYEQYF. Here the CDR3 DNA reads TGTGCCAGCAGTCCGGGACTAGCGGTCTACGAGCAGTACTTC. This chain connects TRBV2 to TRBJ2-7; 11 bases align to TRBD2. The ends lost 5 bases at V and 3 bases at J; junction bases unmatched: 3. Looked up from germline, CDR1 is SNHLY and CDR2 is FYNNEI. The CDR3 totals 14 residues.

This chain joins TRBV14 and TRBJ1-2; 10 nucleotides agree with TRBD1. This CDR3 has 15 residues. The germline gives CDR1 SGHDN, CDR2 FVKESK. The V gene end was trimmed by 5 bases and the J gene end by 7 bases; junction bases not matched to a gene: 10. DNA of the CDR3: TGTGCCAGCAGCGAAGCCGGGACAGGGGCTGTTGGCTACACCTTC. Residues: CASSEAGTGAVGYTF.

The chain employs TRBV28 and TRBJ2-7; TRBD2 matches at 8 bases. The CDR3 is made up of 13 amino acids. Germline lookup yields CDR1 MDHEN and CDR2 SYDVKM. V trimming: 9 bases; J trimming: 2 bases; junction bases outside the gene matches: 6. The CDR3 region has the DNA TGTGCCAGTAGGGGCGGGGGGACCTACGAGCAGTACTTC. Its protein is CASRGGGTYEQYF.

Written as DNA, the CDR3 is TGCGCCAGCAGCCAAGCCCCCGTACAGGGAACTGAGCAGTTCTTC. Translated: CASSQAPVQGTEQFF. V usage is TRBV4-1 and J usage is TRBJ2-1; D perhaps matches TRBD1 (6 bases). The CDR3 runs to 15 residues. The V end was cut by 1 base, the J end by 9 bases, with 16 bases between. Germline V CDR1 and CDR2: MGHRA, YSYEKL.

This clone occurred once. The chain combines TRBV6-2 or TRBV6-3 with TRBJ2-2; maybe TRBD2 (6 bases). Germline V CDR1 and CDR2: MNHEY, SVGEGT. The CDR3 is 14 amino acids. Trimming removed 0 bases from V and 13 bases from J, with 15 bases in between. The CDR3, as DNA: TGTGCCAGCAGTTACTCATTACCCCCCGGGAGGCTGTTTTTT. Amino acids: CASSYSLPPGRLFF.

This rearrangement joins TRBV18 to TRBJ1-4, with D hard to call. CDR1 KGHSH and CDR2 LQKENI come from the germline V gene. The length of the CDR3 is 14 residues. The germline V and J ends were trimmed by 6 bases and 8 bases, with 16 bases remaining between them. The CDR3: CASSLAGAWEKLFF. CDR3 coding DNA: TGTGCCAGCTCCCTAGCAGGCGCCTGGGAAAAACTGTTTTTT.

This chain links TRBV28 with TRBJ1-1, with D unresolved. The V end was cut by 6 bases, the J end by 1 base, with 9 bases between. CDR1 MDHEN and CDR2 SYDVKM come from the germline V gene. This CDR3 contains 13 residues. The CDR3 protein is CASREVGNTEAFF. The CDR3 nucleotides read TGTGCCAGCAGAGAGGTAGGGAACACTGAAGCTTTCTTT.

The genes are TRBV19 and TRBJ2-3, with a possible D match to TRBD1 (5 bases). From germline, CDR1 is LNHDA and CDR2 SQIVND (reference sequence). This CDR3 is 15 amino acids long. V was pared by 11 bases and J by 0 bases, with 18 bases between. The CDR3 coding sequence is TGTGCCTCTACGAAGGGGATAATCAGCACAGATACGCAGTATTTT. Encoded protein: CASTKGIISTDTQYF.

This clone showed up just a few times. This chain connects TRBV6-5 to TRBJ1-2, with D possibly matching TRBD1 (6 bases). CDR3 length: 14 residues. Trimming took off 4 bases at V and 8 bases at J, with 17 bases between the two ends. Germline CDR1 is MNHEY and CDR2 is SVGAGI. The CDR3 DNA reads as TGTGCCAGCAGTTCGCTAACAGGGAGAGGAGGCTACACCTTC. It specifies CASSSLTGRGGYTF.

This sequence joins TRBV29-1 and TRBJ2-1; D gene unclear. The CDR3 covers 13 residues. Between the trimmed V and J ends, which lost 8 bases and 4 bases, there was a span of 15 bases. CDR1 and CDR2 (germline): SQVTM, ANQGSEA. The CDR3 DNA is TGCAGCCTGAGACAACTGTCTTACAATGAGCAGTTCTTC. This translates into CSLRQLSYNEQFF.

The chain recombines TRBV18 with TRBJ1-1; D is ambiguous. This CDR3 is 15 amino acids long. Trimming cost V 3 bases and J 3 bases, with 14 bases left between them. Germline values: CDR1 KGHSH, CDR2 LQKENI. CDR3 in DNA: TGTGCCAGCTCACCTATCCCCACTAGGGACACTGAAGCTTTCTTT. Its translation is CASSPIPTRDTEAFF. The full variable domain, with the rest looked up from reference TRBV18 and TRBJ1-1, is NAGVMQNPRHLVRRRGQEARLRCSPMKGHSHVYWYRQLPEEGLKFMVYLQKENIIDESGMPKERFSAEFPKEGPSILRIQQVVRGDSAAYFCASSPIPTRDTEAFFGQGTRLTVV.

This chain uses TRBV7-8 with TRBJ2-2; no clear D. Germline CDR1 and CDR2: SGHVS and FQNEAQ. V was clipped by 5 bases and J by 3 bases, with 4 bases between them. The CDR3 spans 12 residues. CDR3 residues: CASSPDTGELFF. DNA of the CDR3: TGTGCCAGCAGCCCAGACACCGGGGAGCTGTTTTTT.

This rearrangement joins TRBV12-3 or TRBV12-4 to TRBJ1-1; weak D call: TRBD1 (5 bases). This CDR3 region has 13 residues. The V gene lost 9 bases and the J gene lost 3 bases, with 14 bases spanning the gap. CDR3 sequence: CASRMGGDTEAFF. The CDR3, as DNA: TGTGCCAGTCGGATGGGGGGGGACACTGAAGCTTTCTTT.

The chain recombines TRBV4-2 with TRBJ2-7; 9 positions agree with TRBD2. V dropped 1 base and J dropped 1; count of bases not matched to a gene: 11. This CDR3 contains 18 residues. Germline assignment: CDR1 LGHNA and CDR2 YNFKEQ. In DNA form, the CDR3 reads TGTGCCAGCAGCCAAGGTTTCGTATTAGCGGGGGCTTCCTACGAGCAGTACTTC. Its translation: CASSQGFVLAGASYEQYF.

This rearrangement joins TRBV6-2 or TRBV6-3 to TRBJ1-2, with TRBD1 identical over 9 bases. The CDR3 is 15 residues long. Germline V gene sequence: CDR1 MNHEY, CDR2 SVGEGT. With V trimmed by 4 bases and J by 4 bases, 7 bases remained unmatched. The CDR3 sequence is CASSLLTGGTYGYTF. For the CDR3, the DNA is TGTGCCAGCAGTTTGCTGACAGGGGGGACCTATGGCTACACCTTC.

The chain couples TRBV28 to TRBJ2-7, with a possible D match to TRBD2 (6 bases). Trimming shortened V by 8 bases and J by 3 bases, and 17 bases separated the two germline ends. The CDR3 has 14 residues. Germline loops: CDR1 MDHEN, CDR2 SYDVKM. The CDR3 DNA sequence: TGTGCCAGCGAAAGTGCCGGGAGTGTCTACGAGCAGTACTTC. Translating gives CASESAGSVYEQYF.

This clone was detected only a few times. The chain carries TRBV10-3 and TRBJ2-5; 12 bases align to TRBD2. Germline V gene sequence: CDR1 ENHRY, CDR2 SYGVKD. The CDR3 has 16 amino acids. With 3 bases clipped from V and 4 bases from J, the junction kept 6 bases outside the gene matches. This CDR3 is CAISDSSGRGPETQYF. The CDR3 DNA follows: TGTGCCATCAGTGATTCTAGCGGGAGGGGGCCAGAGACCCAGTACTTC.

The chain links TRBV7-2 to TRBJ2-1; 7 bases map to TRBD2. J was trimmed by 7 bases and V by 1 base; bases with no gene match: 10. The CDR3 is made up of 16 amino acids. Germline lookup yields CDR1 SGHTA and CDR2 FQGNSA. CDR3 region: CASSLGASREKNEQFF. The DNA for the CDR3 is TGTGCCAGCAGCTTAGGTGCTTCGCGGGAGAAAAATGAGCAGTTCTTC. The full variable domain, completed using reference TRBV7-2 and TRBJ2-1, is GAGVSQSPSNKVTEKGKDVELRCDPISGHTALYWYRQSLGQGLEFLIYFQGNSAPDKSGLPSDRFSAERTGGSVSTLTIQRTQQEDSAVYLCASSLGASREKNEQFFGPGTRLTVL.